These 26 T cell receptor beta chains were all obtained from the same sample, sequenced in a study of monozygotic twins with cystic fibrosis. TCRdb's table, derived via immunoSEQ multiplex PCR, lists solely in-frame clones and lacks some. The repertoire has 30,000 to 40,000 clones, around 65% of them found once; the top ten carry approximately 0.81%. The sequenced material came from blood. These receptors were obtained from a girl aged 10-17 years with cystic fibrosis.

This chain joins TRBV4-2 and TRBJ2-7; D remains ambiguous. Germline V lookup: CDR1 LGHNA, CDR2 YNFKEQ. The length of the CDR3 is 14 residues. Between the trimmed V and J ends, which lost 0 bases and 1 base, there was a span of 7 bases. The CDR3 nucleotides read TGTGCCAGCAGCCAAGACGGATATTCCTACGAGCAGTACTTC. Its translation: CASSQDGYSYEQYF.

The V and J genes are TRBV15 and TRBJ2-2; 7 bases are shared with TRBD1. Germline V gene data show CDR1 as LNHNV and CDR2 as YYDKDF (reference sequence). The CDR3 runs 18 residues. V shed 0 bases and J 3 bases; nucleotides not matched to a gene: 10. Here the CDR3 DNA reads TGTGCCACCAGCAGAGATCCGGGACAGAGGACCTACACCGGGGAGCTGTTTTTT. Encoded protein: CATSRDPGQRTYTGELFF.

The chain recombines TRBV29-1 with TRBJ2-1; the match to TRBD1 covers 11 bases. There are 13 residues in the CDR3. The junction had 4 bases not matched to a gene; V was cut back by 5 bases and J by 7 bases. The germline V gene has CDR1 SQVTM and CDR2 ANQGSEA. CDR3 sequence: CSVLGQGANEQFF. CDR3 coding DNA: TGCAGCGTTCTTGGACAGGGGGCGAATGAGCAGTTCTTC.

The genes are TRBV5-8 and TRBJ1-1; D is possibly TRBD1 (6 bases). V was cut by 6 bases and J by 7 bases, with 13 bases left in between. The CDR3 covers 12 residues. CDR1 and CDR2 (germline): SGHTS, YDEGEE. The CDR3 sequence is CASTTQGLEAFF. CDR3 nucleotide sequence: TGTGCCAGCACCACCCAGGGGCTTGAAGCTTTCTTT.

A few counts support this clone. V gene TRBV2 combines with J gene TRBJ2-7; 13 positions agree with TRBD2. V lost 4 bases, J lost 4 bases, and 10 bases stayed unmatched. This CDR3 contains 17 residues. The germline CDR1 and CDR2 sequences are SNHLY and FYNNEI. The CDR3, as DNA: TGTGCCAGCAGTGGGGGCCTTTGGACTAGCGGGAGTTACGAGCAGTACGTC. Protein product: CASSGGLWTSGSYEQYV.

V usage is TRBV7-9 and J usage is TRBJ1-2; D is unclear. Germline assignment: CDR1 SEHNR and CDR2 FQNEAQ (reference sequence). The CDR3 has 19 residues. Trimming removed 5 bases at V and 4 bases at J, with 29 bases between. The DNA for the CDR3 is TGTGCCAGCAGCCCCCCTCAGGCTAACCCCCGGGCCGAAGCCTATGGCTACACCTTC. It specifies CASSPPQANPRAEAYGYTF. The full variable domain, completed using reference TRBV7-9 and TRBJ1-2, is DTGVSQNPRHKITKRGQNVTFRCDPISEHNRLYWYRQTLGQGPEFLTYFQNEAQLEKSRLLSDRFSAERPKGSFSTLEIQRTEQGDSAMYLCASSPPQANPRAEAYGYTFGSGTRLTVV.

The rearrangement joins TRBV18 to TRBJ1-5, with TRBD1 as a possible D gene (5 bases). The CDR3 sequence is 14 residues long. CDR1 and CDR2 (germline): KGHSH, LQKENI. V lost 6 bases to trimming and J lost 4 bases, with 13 bases between them. The DNA of the CDR3 is TGTGCCAGCTCCGACGGGGGGGGAAATCAGCCCCAGCATTTT. This codes for CASSDGGGNQPQHF.

The chain is built from TRBV4-1 and TRBJ2-1; TRBD2 aligns across 7 bases. Unmatched junction bases numbered 2, after V lost 5 bases and J lost 1 base. The germline V gene has CDR1 MGHRA and CDR2 YSYEKL. The CDR3 contains 14 residues. The CDR3 region has the DNA TGCGCCAGCAGCATTAGCGGGTCCTACAATGAGCAGTTCTTC. Translation gives CASSISGSYNEQFF.

The genes are TRBV15 and TRBJ2-6, with no clear D. V shed 5 bases and J shed 1 base, with 6 bases lying between them. Germline V gene data show CDR1 as LNHNV and CDR2 as YYDKDF (reference sequence). The CDR3 has 14 residues. CDR3 amino acids: CATSLTSGANVLTF. The CDR3 region has the DNA TGTGCCACCAGCTTGACTTCTGGGGCCAACGTCCTGACTTTC.

The CDR3 spells CASSSLAGGVNEQFF. The CDR3 DNA reads TGTGCCAGCAGTAGTCTAGCGGGAGGGGTGAATGAGCAGTTCTTC. This chain uses TRBV2 with TRBJ2-1, with TRBD2 identical over 12 bases. V gave up 5 bases and J gave up 7 bases; unmatched junction bases: 6. The length of the CDR3 is 15 residues. Germline V gives CDR1 SNHLY, CDR2 FYNNEI.

There are a few counts of this clone. This chain connects TRBV2 to TRBJ1-1; D gene unclear. Germline assignment: CDR1 SNHLY and CDR2 FYNNEI. The CDR3 sequence is 13 residues long. Trimming cost V 7 bases and J 1 base, with 10 bases left between them. The CDR3: CASILVRNTEAFF. The CDR3, as DNA: TGTGCCAGCATCCTGGTCCGGAACACTGAAGCTTTCTTT.

There are a few counts of this clone. The chain carries TRBV7-9 and TRBJ2-2; TRBD1 or TRBD2 may be the D gene (6 bases each). CDR3 length: 14 residues. V was trimmed by 6 bases and J by 5 bases, leaving 13 bases between them. CDR1 and CDR2 from the germline V gene are SEHNR and FQNEAQ (reference sequence). CDR3 loop: CASSSVGGTGELFF. CDR3 DNA: TGTGCCAGCAGTTCAGTAGGGGGGACCGGGGAGCTGTTTTTT.

A single count supports this clone. The chain uses TRBV9 and TRBJ2-7, with D perhaps being TRBD1 or TRBD2 (8 bases each). Between the trimmed V and J ends, which lost 7 bases and 2 bases, there was a span of 19 bases. Germline V gives CDR1 SGDLS, CDR2 YYNGEE. This CDR3 spans 15 amino acids. The CDR3 DNA is TGTGCCAGCTCAAGCGGGAGACAGGGGACCTACGAGCAGTACTTC. Translation: CASSSGRQGTYEQYF.

The J gene is TRBJ1-1, the V gene TRBV9; 8 bases map to TRBD1. The ends lost 5 bases at V and 4 bases at J; junction bases unmatched: 19. In germline, CDR1 is SGDLS, CDR2 YYNGEE. The CDR3 length is 18 residues. For the CDR3, the DNA is TGTGCCAGCAGTCGCCGACCTACCCAGGGGGCACGGGCCACTGAAGCTTTCTTT. Its protein product is CASSRRPTQGARATEAFF.

This clone has only one observation. The chain is built from TRBV7-2 and TRBJ1-2; D remains unclear. Germline values: CDR1 SGHTA, CDR2 FQGNSA. Trimming removed 0 bases at V and 8 bases at J, with 4 bases between. The CDR3 has 11 amino acids. The CDR3: CASSLALGYTF. The CDR3 DNA reads TGTGCCAGCAGCTTAGCGCTAGGCTACACCTTC.

The chain employs TRBV7-6 and TRBJ2-7, with D possibly being TRBD1 or TRBD2 (6 bases each). The CDR3 covers 15 residues. Germline CDR1 reads SGHVS; CDR2 reads FNYEAQ. V lost 4 bases and J 3 bases, leaving 16 bases between the germline ends. The CDR3 sequence is CASSSAGGGYYEQYF. CDR3 sequence (DNA): TGTGCCAGCAGCTCCGCCGGAGGGGGGTACTACGAGCAGTACTTC.

A few counts support this clone. The DNA for the CDR3 is TGTGCCAGCAGCTTATATAATCTACCCTACGAGCAGTACGTC. Its protein is CASSLYNLPYEQYV. The chain links TRBV11-2 to TRBJ2-7; D gene unclear. This CDR3 has 14 residues. CDR1 is SGHAT, CDR2 FQNNGV, per germline. The V end was cut by 2 bases, the J end by 2 bases, with 10 bases between.

This clone occurred a few times. The chain recombines TRBV11-2 with TRBJ2-7; D remains unclear. The CDR3 runs 14 residues. Germline-derived CDR1 and CDR2 are SGHAT and FQNNGV. The V end was cut by 5 bases, the J end by 3 bases, with 14 bases between. In DNA form, the CDR3 reads TGTGCCAGCAGCGGTATAGATTGGGGCTACGAGCAGTACGTC. Translated: CASSGIDWGYEQYV.

V usage is TRBV5-4 and J usage is TRBJ2-7; 13 nucleotides match TRBD2. With V trimmed by 4 bases and J by 0 bases, 7 bases remained unmatched. The CDR3 spans 17 residues. CDR1 is SGHNT, CDR2 YYREEE, per germline (reference sequence). Here the CDR3 reads CASSLGLAGQSSYEQYF. The CDR3 DNA reads TGTGCCAGCAGCCTGGGACTAGCGGGACAGAGCTCCTACGAGCAGTACTTC.

The chain combines TRBV7-2 with TRBJ2-7, with D hard to call. Germline V gene lookup returns CDR1 SGHTA and CDR2 FQGNSA. Trimming took 3 bases from V and 7 from J, leaving 10 bases between them. The CDR3 has 12 residues. CDR3 nucleotides: TGTGCCAGCAGCTTGCGGATCGGGGAGCAGTACTTC. This translates into CASSLRIGEQYF.

This clone was counted between two and nine times. The CDR3 spells CASSYQGSSYEQYV. The CDR3 nucleotides read TGTGCCAGCAGTTACCAGGGTAGCTCCTACGAGCAGTACGTC. V and J are TRBV6-6 and TRBJ2-7; weak D call: TRBD1 (5 bases). Germline CDR1 reads MNHNY; CDR2 reads SVGAGI (reference sequence). Deletions cut 2 bases from V and 0 bases from J, with 8 bases between. This CDR3 spans 14 amino acids.

The genes are TRBV15 and TRBJ2-1, with D uncertain. The CDR3 is 16 residues long. V lost 0 bases and J 0 bases, leaving 9 bases between the germline ends. CDR1 LNHNV and CDR2 YYDKDF come from the germline V gene (reference sequence). The CDR3 bases are TGTGCCACCAGCAGAGAGACGGCTAGCTCCTACAATGAGCAGTTCTTC. Its protein is CATSRETASSYNEQFF. Drawing the rest from reference TRBV15 and TRBJ2-1, the complete variable domain is DAMVIQNPRYQVTQFGKPVTLSCSQTLNHNVMYWYQQKSSQAPKLLFHYYDKDFNNEADTPDNFQSRRPNTSFCFLDIRSPGLGDTAMYLCATSRETASSYNEQFFGPGTRLTVL.

The rearrangement links TRBV7-9 to TRBJ2-5; D unclear. The CDR3 sequence is 12 residues long. V was clipped by 4 bases and J by 5 bases, with 8 bases between them. CDR1 is SEHNR, CDR2 FQNEAQ, per germline (reference sequence). Here the CDR3 reads CASSSLGETQYF. CDR3 DNA: TGTGCCAGCAGCTCCTTGGGGGAGACCCAGTACTTC.

The J gene is TRBJ2-2, the V gene TRBV9; D remains unclear. Germline V gene data show CDR1 as SGDLS and CDR2 as YYNGEE. V was trimmed by 0 bases and J by 8 bases, leaving 20 bases between them. This CDR3 region has 17 residues. In DNA, the CDR3 is TGTGCCAGCAGCGTAGAGTCGGCGTTCCAGCAGTCGGGGGAGCTGTTTTTT. Its protein product is CASSVESAFQQSGELFF. Using reference TRBV9 and TRBJ2-2 for the parts outside the CDR3, the full variable domain is DSGVTQTPKHLITATGQRVTLRCSPRSGDLSVYWYQQSLDQGLQFLIQYYNGEERAKGNILERFSAQQFPDLHSELNLSSLELGDSALYFCASSVESAFQQSGELFFGEGSRLTVL.

In its sample, this clone was seen once. This chain links TRBV7-8 with TRBJ2-7; possible D gene TRBD1, 5 bases. V was cut by 8 bases and J by 1 base, with 12 bases left in between. The CDR3 spans 13 residues. CDR1 SGHVS and CDR2 FQNEAQ come from the germline V gene. CDR3 sequence reads: CASADSASYEQYF. The CDR3 DNA follows: TGTGCCAGCGCCGACAGTGCGTCCTACGAGCAGTACTTC.

The J gene is TRBJ2-7, the V gene TRBV4-3, with 7 positions matching TRBD2. V shed 1 base, J shed 4 bases, and the junction held 4 bases outside the gene matches. The germline gives CDR1 LGHNA, CDR2 YSLEER. The CDR3 covers 14 residues. CDR3 nucleotides: TGCGCCAGCAGCCAAGCCGCTAGCGGATACGAGCAGTACTTC. This encodes CASSQAASGYEQYF.